Shown below are 10 T cell receptor beta chains from a single sample sequenced in a study of response to subunit inactivated influenza vaccine. Via MiXCR, TCRdb re-called the RT-PCR reads, giving one row per CDR3 protein. The data hold fewer than 600,000 distinct CDR3 sequences, with around 7.7% observed a single time. This material consisted of PBMCs from blood, taken 23 to 25 months after vaccination. The receptors derive from a man aged 45-69 years who received an inactivated influenza vaccine.

This clonotype was seen only a few times. The J gene is TRBJ2-5, the V gene TRBV3-1; D remains ambiguous. Germline lookup yields CDR1 LGHDT and CDR2 YNNKEL (reference sequence). The CDR3 covers 13 residues. V was shortened by 6 bases and J by 1 base, with 9 bases between the two germline ends. CDR3 nucleotide sequence: TGTGCCAGCAGTCAGACCCTCCAAGAGACCCAGTACTTC. Amino acid sequence: CASSQTLQETQYF.

The chain employs TRBV7-8 and TRBJ1-1; the D gene is possibly TRBD1 (5 bases). CDR1 SGHVS and CDR2 FQNEAQ come from the germline V gene. The CDR3 loop spans 15 amino acids. Trimming cost V 5 bases and J 1 base, with 14 bases left between them. CDR3 sequence reads: CASSLWGSQNTEAFF. The CDR3 DNA sequence: TGTGCCAGCAGCCTTTGGGGGTCGCAGAACACTGAAGCTTTCTTT.

This chain uses TRBV7-6 with TRBJ2-1; D call uncertain. This CDR3 contains 15 residues. Trimming pared 1 base from V and 0 bases from J, leaving 7 bases between. Germline V CDR1 and CDR2: SGHVS, FNYEAQ. CDR3 in amino acids: CASSLVTFSYNEQFF. Written as DNA, the CDR3 is TGTGCCAGCAGCTTAGTTACTTTCTCCTACAATGAGCAGTTCTTC.

This clonotype was recorded at least ten times. CDR3 coding DNA: TGTGCCAGCCGGGGTGACAGGGGTAACGAGCAGTACTTC. It encodes CASRGDRGNEQYF. The gene calls are TRBV10-3 and TRBJ2-7; TRBD1 matches 8 bases. Unmatched junction bases numbered 10, after V lost 10 bases and J lost 5 bases. The CDR3 consists of 13 residues. Germline V gives CDR1 ENHRY, CDR2 SYGVKD.

The sample holds a few counts of this clonotype. The DNA for the CDR3 is TGTGCCAGCAGCTTCAGCGCAAGAAGCCCCTACGAGCAGTACTTC. It translates to CASSFSARSPYEQYF. This sequence joins TRBV13 and TRBJ2-7; D unresolved. This CDR3 region has 15 residues. V was trimmed by 3 bases and J by 2 bases, leaving 14 bases between them. From germline, CDR1 is PRHDT and CDR2 FYEKMQ (reference sequence).

This clonotype was counted ten times or more. The chain recombines TRBV5-5 with TRBJ2-1; D unresolved. In germline, CDR1 is SGHKS, CDR2 YYEKEE (reference sequence). The length of the CDR3 is 13 residues. Trimming shortened V by 2 bases and J by 6 bases, and 9 bases separated the two germline ends. CDR3 region: CASSFTNFNEQFF. Here the CDR3 DNA reads TGTGCCAGCAGCTTTACGAATTTCAATGAGCAGTTCTTC.

Concerning this clonotype itself: A read error may be the cause here, since a much bigger clone is one base away. V is TRBV20-1 and J is TRBJ1-1, with 7 bases aligning to TRBD1. The germline CDR1 and CDR2 sequences are DFQATT and SNEGSKA (reference sequence). CDR3 length equals 11 residues. The CDR3 spells CIAATGSQAFF. In nucleotides, the CDR3 is TGCATTGCCGCGACAGGGTCCCAAGCTTTCTTT.

This clonotype was seen a handful of times. V is TRBV29-1 and J is TRBJ2-1; 8 bases align to TRBD2. The germline V gene has CDR1 SQVTM and CDR2 ANQGSEA. J gave up 4 bases and V 6 bases, and 14 bases lay outside the gene matches. The CDR3 totals 16 residues. CDR3 in DNA: TGCAGCGTCCCGCCTTTATCGAGCGGGAGTTACAATGAGCAGTTCTTC. Protein: CSVPPLSSGSYNEQFF.

The chain joins TRBV6-5 to TRBJ2-1; D tentatively fits TRBD1 or TRBD2 (6 bases each). The CDR3 totals 16 residues. Germline V gives CDR1 MNHEY, CDR2 SVGAGI. With 0 bases removed from V and 6 bases from J, the gap between germline ends came to 15 bases. The CDR3 nucleotides are TGTGCCAGCAGTTACTCGGGCGGGACAATAGTCAATGAGCAGTTCTTC. This sequence encodes CASSYSGGTIVNEQFF.

This clonotype was detected a few times. V gene TRBV10-3 combines with J gene TRBJ1-3, with D possibly being TRBD1 (5 bases). The germline gives CDR1 ENHRY, CDR2 SYGVKD. Trimming took off 6 bases at V and 8 bases at J, with 14 bases between the two ends. The CDR3 sequence is 13 residues long. CDR3 in amino acids: CAIRGLPLDTIYF. The CDR3 nucleotides read TGTGCCATCAGGGGACTACCTTTAGACACCATATATTTT.